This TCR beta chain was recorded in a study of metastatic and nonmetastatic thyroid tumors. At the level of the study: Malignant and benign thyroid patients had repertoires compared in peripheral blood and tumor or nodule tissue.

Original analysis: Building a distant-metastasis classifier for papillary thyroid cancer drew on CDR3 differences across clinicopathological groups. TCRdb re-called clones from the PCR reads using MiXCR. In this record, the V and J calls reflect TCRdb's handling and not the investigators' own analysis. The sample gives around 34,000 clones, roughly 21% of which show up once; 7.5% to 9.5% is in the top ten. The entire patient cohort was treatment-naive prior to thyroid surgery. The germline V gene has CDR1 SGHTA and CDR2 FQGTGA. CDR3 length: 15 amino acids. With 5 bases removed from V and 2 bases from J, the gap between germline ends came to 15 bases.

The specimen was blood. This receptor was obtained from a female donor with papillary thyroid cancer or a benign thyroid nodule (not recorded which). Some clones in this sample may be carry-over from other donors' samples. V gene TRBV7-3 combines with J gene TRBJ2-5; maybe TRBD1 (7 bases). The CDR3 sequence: CASSPGGGRQETQYF. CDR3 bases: TGTGCCAGCAGCCCTGGAGGGGGCCGGCAAGAGACCCAGTACTTC.